The 21 T cell receptor beta chains below come from one sample, sequenced in a study of T cell responses to AZD1222 COVID-19 vaccine. Here immunoSEQ multiplex PCR was the method, and the copy in TCRdb shows in-frame clones only, minus some. Of about 140,000 clones listed, roughly 92% are singletons. The sample in question was peripheral blood, obtained on day 0 of AZD1222 vaccination. The source is an adult in good health.

V is TRBV5-1 and J is TRBJ1-4; D unresolved. The V gene lost 0 bases and the J gene lost 4 bases, with 7 bases spanning the gap. CDR1 and CDR2 from the germline V gene are SGHRS and YFSETQ. The CDR3 is 14 amino acids. CDR3 coding DNA: TGCGCCAGCAGCTTGGATGGATATAATGAAAAACTGTTTTTT. It codes for CASSLDGYNEKLFF.

J is TRBJ2-7 and V is TRBV27; D perhaps matches TRBD1 (5 bases). Germline CDR1 MNHEY, CDR2 SMNVEV (reference sequence). Trimming shortened V by 4 bases and J by 2 bases, and 18 bases separated the two germline ends. This CDR3 is built from 16 residues. This chain's CDR3 is CASSSPPAGNPYEQYF. As DNA, the CDR3 is TGTGCCAGCAGTTCTCCGCCGGCAGGGAATCCCTACGAGCAGTACTTC.

There are a few counts of this clone. This chain connects TRBV7-2 to TRBJ1-5; D is uncertain. CDR1 is SGHTA, CDR2 FQGNSA, per germline. V gave up 4 bases and J gave up 4 bases, with 14 bases separating them. CDR3 size: 15 residues. As DNA, the CDR3 is TGTGCCAGCAGCTGGGGTACGAGGGAAAATCAGCCCCAGCATTTT. It translates to CASSWGTRENQPQHF. Complete variable domain (other parts from reference TRBV7-2 and TRBJ1-5): GAGVSQSPSNKVTEKGKDVELRCDPISGHTALYWYRQSLGQGLEFLIYFQGNSAPDKSGLPSDRFSAERTGGSVSTLTIQRTQQEDSAVYLCASSWGTRENQPQHFGDGTRLSIL.

The genes are TRBV28 and TRBJ2-1; D might be TRBD2 (5 bases). This CDR3 is 16 amino acids long. Germline loops: CDR1 MDHEN, CDR2 SYDVKM. V was pared by 3 bases and J by 1 base, with 13 bases between. The CDR3 loop is CASSLPLAESYNEQFF. In DNA, the CDR3 is TGTGCCAGCAGTTTGCCCCTAGCAGAATCCTACAATGAGCAGTTCTTC.

The chain's CDR3 is CASSQGRATSTDTQYF. In DNA, the CDR3 is TGTGCCAGCAGCCAAGGACGGGCAACTAGCACAGATACGCAGTATTTT. This chain joins TRBV14 and TRBJ2-3; D gene unclear. V lost 1 base to trimming and J lost 0 bases, with 11 bases between them. Per germline, CDR1 SGHDN and CDR2 FVKESK. The CDR3 contains 16 residues. Full variable domain (missing parts from reference TRBV14 and TRBJ2-3): EAGVTQFPSHSVIEKGQTVTLRCDPISGHDNLYWYRRVMGKEIKFLLHFVKESKQDESGMPNNRFLAERTGGTYSTLKVQPAELEDSGVYFCASSQGRATSTDTQYFGPGTRLTVL.

The chain is built from TRBV4-1 and TRBJ1-4; TRBD1 matches 8 bases. The CDR3 is 15 residues long. Unmatched junction bases numbered 5, after V lost 4 bases and J lost 4 bases. Germline lookup yields CDR1 MGHRA and CDR2 YSYEKL. CDR3 region: CASSPRDRYNEKLFF. The CDR3 bases are TGCGCCAGCAGCCCCCGGGACAGGTATAATGAAAAACTGTTTTTT.

This chain uses TRBV6-4 with TRBJ2-1; 10 nucleotides line up with TRBD2. V was clipped by 2 bases and J by 2 bases; unmatched bases: 0. Per germline, CDR1 MRHNA and CDR2 SNTAGT. CDR3 size: 15 residues. As DNA, the CDR3 is TGTGCCAGCAGTGACCTAGCGGGAGCCTACAATGAGCAGTTCTTC. Translation: CASSDLAGAYNEQFF.

The chain has TRBV28 and TRBJ2-5, with D unclear. The germline V gene encodes CDR1 MDHEN and CDR2 SYDVKM. V was shortened by 5 bases and J by 10 bases, with 11 bases between the two germline ends. This CDR3 is built from 11 residues. CDR3 DNA sequence: TGTGCCAGCAGTCCCCGTAGAGGCCAGTACTTC. The encoded protein is CASSPRRGQYF.

V is TRBV29-1 and J is TRBJ1-1; D unclear. This CDR3 contains 13 residues. V lost 4 bases and J 0 bases, leaving 9 bases between the germline ends. Germline CDR1 SQVTM, CDR2 ANQGSEA. CDR3 loop: CSVARALNTEAFF. In nucleotides, the CDR3 is TGCAGCGTTGCGAGGGCTTTGAACACTGAAGCTTTCTTT.

CDR3 sequence (DNA): TGTGCCAGCAGATCCACAGACACACTTGGGGAAAAACTGTTTTTT. This codes for CASRSTDTLGEKLFF. The rearrangement uses TRBV6-5 and TRBJ1-4; D call uncertain. The CDR3 consists of 15 residues. Deletions cut 6 bases from V and 8 bases from J, with 19 bases between. Germline loops: CDR1 MNHEY, CDR2 SVGAGI.

The rearrangement uses TRBV15 and TRBJ2-7; D unresolved. Germline V gene lookup returns CDR1 LNHNV and CDR2 YYDKDF (reference sequence). Trimming took 0 bases from V and 1 from J, leaving 7 bases between them. The CDR3 extends over 14 amino acids. CDR3 amino acids: CATSRDVGSYEQYF. The CDR3 coding sequence is TGTGCCACCAGCAGAGATGTAGGTTCCTACGAGCAGTACTTC. Looking up the rest from reference TRBV15 and TRBJ2-7 gives the full variable domain: DAMVIQNPRYQVTQFGKPVTLSCSQTLNHNVMYWYQQKSSQAPKLLFHYYDKDFNNEADTPDNFQSRRPNTSFCFLDIRSPGLGDTAMYLCATSRDVGSYEQYFGPGTRLTVT.

V is TRBV7-9 and J is TRBJ2-5, with TRBD1 identical over 8 bases. CDR3 length: 15 residues. Germline assignment: CDR1 SEHNR and CDR2 FQNEAQ (reference sequence). J gave up 1 base and V 5 bases, and 6 bases lay outside the gene matches. DNA for the CDR3: TGTGCCAGCAGCCCGCGGACAGGGCTCCAAGAGACCCAGTACTTC. Translated, it gives CASSPRTGLQETQYF.

The gene calls are TRBV5-1 and TRBJ2-7; 10 bases align to TRBD1. Germline CDR1 is SGHRS and CDR2 is YFSETQ. V was clipped by 0 bases and J by 5 bases; unmatched bases: 5. The CDR3 runs 15 residues. The CDR3 region has the DNA TGCGCCAGCAGCTTGGAGGGGACAGGGGTGGACGAGCAGTACTTC. This encodes CASSLEGTGVDEQYF.

The chain joins TRBV5-1 to TRBJ1-3; maybe TRBD1 (5 bases). Germline CDR1 SGHRS, CDR2 YFSETQ. Trimming removed 0 bases at V and 4 bases at J, with 8 bases between. The CDR3 is 14 amino acids. The CDR3 loop reads CASSLEGRGNTIYF. The CDR3 bases are TGCGCCAGCAGCTTGGAGGGGAGAGGAAACACCATATATTTT.

V usage is TRBV3-1 (or the pseudogene TRBV3-2) and J usage is TRBJ2-5; possible D gene TRBD2, 6 bases. The V and J ends lost 4 bases and 4 bases respectively, with 13 bases between them. Germline V CDR1 and CDR2: LGHDT, YNNKEL (reference sequence). This CDR3 region has 14 residues. CDR3 sequence reads: CASSRALAPETQYF. CDR3 sequence (DNA): TGTGCCAGCAGCCGGGCCCTAGCGCCAGAGACCCAGTACTTC.

The V call is TRBV5-1, the J call TRBJ2-3, with D maybe TRBD1 (5 bases). The CDR3 runs to 16 residues. V was pared by 0 bases and J by 3 bases, with 14 bases between. Germline-derived CDR1 and CDR2 are SGHRS and YFSETQ. This CDR3 is CASSLGQTISTDTQYF. CDR3 DNA: TGCGCCAGCAGCTTGGGACAGACAATCTCTACAGATACGCAGTATTTT.

The V and J genes are TRBV5-1 and TRBJ2-1; the match to TRBD2 covers 9 bases. J gave up 7 bases and V 0 bases, and 8 bases lay outside the gene matches. The CDR3 is 16 residues long. CDR1 is SGHRS and CDR2 is YFSETQ in the germline V gene. The CDR3 sequence: CASSLAGGRVGNEQFF. In DNA form, the CDR3 reads TGCGCCAGCAGCTTGGCCGGCGGGAGGGTGGGGAATGAGCAGTTCTTC.

The J gene is TRBJ2-7, the V gene TRBV28; TRBD2 aligns across 7 bases. V gave up 3 bases and J gave up 4 bases; unmatched junction bases: 6. Germline values: CDR1 MDHEN, CDR2 SYDVKM. This CDR3 has 14 residues. For the CDR3, the DNA is TGTGCCAGCAGTTTTCCAGGGAGGGCATACGAGCAGTACTTC. Encoded protein: CASSFPGRAYEQYF.

This clone was detected once. This rearrangement joins TRBV6-5 to TRBJ1-6; TRBD1 might be the D (6 bases). This CDR3 is built from 14 residues. Germline V gene data show CDR1 as MNHEY and CDR2 as SVGAGI. Trimming took 6 bases from V and 7 from J, leaving 13 bases between them. DNA of the CDR3: TGTGCCAGCAGCTACGGGGGCTACAATTCACCCCTCCACTTT. Amino acid sequence: CASSYGGYNSPLHF.

This rearrangement joins TRBV6-5 to TRBJ1-3; possible D gene TRBD1, 6 bases. The CDR3 length is 15 residues. V was clipped by 4 bases and J by 3 bases, with 13 bases between them. Germline CDR1 is MNHEY and CDR2 is SVGAGI. The CDR3 region has the DNA TGTGCCAGCAGTTGGGGGGGGCCGGGTGGAAACACCATATATTTT. Amino acids: CASSWGGPGGNTIYF.

The chain combines TRBV5-6 with TRBJ2-7; TRBD1 matches 7 bases. This CDR3 contains 14 residues. V shed 2 bases and J 2 bases; nucleotides not matched to a gene: 4. The germline CDR1 and CDR2 sequences are SGHDT and YYEEEE. Here the CDR3 reads CASSFRDSAYEQYF. In DNA, the CDR3 is TGTGCCAGCAGCTTCCGGGACAGCGCCTACGAGCAGTACTTC.